This T cell receptor beta chain was identified during a study of blood T cell repertoires in COVID-19. The germline V gene has CDR1 ENHRY and CDR2 SYGVKD. V was pared by 3 bases and J by 7 bases, with 10 bases between. This CDR3 has 13 amino acids. Sequencing was performed with immunoSEQ multiplex PCR; in TCRdb, only in-frame clones are kept and a portion is missing. The sample has roughly 70,000 clones, approximately 80% seen once. The sequence was obtained from a man aged 60-69 years with COVID-19, enrolled during active disease. The chain has TRBV10-3 and TRBJ2-1, with a tentative D call TRBD2 (6 bases). The source material was peripheral blood. The DNA of the CDR3 is TGTGCCATCAGTGACCACGGGGGTAATGAGCAGTTCTTC. Translated: CAISDHGGNEQFF.